This TCR beta chain comes out of a study of blood T cell repertoires in COVID-19. As for the study in general: Sites in the United States, Italy and Spain provided acute and convalescent COVID-19 samples. The cDNA or gDNA used as material had been derived from T cells, B-cell-depleted T cells, or PBMCs.

Sequencing was performed with immunoSEQ multiplex PCR; in TCRdb, only in-frame clones are kept and a portion is missing. This table has 60,000 to 70,000 clones, approximately 91% appearing once. CDR1 is MDHEN and CDR2 is SYDVKM in the germline V gene. This CDR3 contains 14 residues. Trimming removed 5 bases at V and 6 bases at J, with 15 bases between. Sequencing input: peripheral blood. The source of this sequence is a human donor in a cohort sampled during active COVID-19. The chain couples TRBV28 to TRBJ2-3; a weak D match, TRBD1 (6 bases). CDR3 in DNA: TGTGCCAGCAGTCAGCAATCAGGGGCCGATACGCAGTATTTT. It is translated as CASSQQSGADTQYF.